The T cell receptor (beta chain) described here comes from a study of blood T cell repertoires in COVID-19. The method was immunoSEQ multiplex PCR; TCRdb's version includes in-frame clones alone and lacks a portion of them. The profile shows approximately 200,000 clones, 82% of them singletons. The sequenced material came from peripheral blood. The sequence was collected from a human donor with acute or convalescent COVID-19. The donor label of this sample is uncertain.

CDR3 DNA: TGTGCCAGCAGCTCGACAGGGGGCATGAATTCACCCCTCCACTTT. Its translation is CASSSTGGMNSPLHF. The chain is built from TRBV7-2 and TRBJ1-6; 10 bases agree with TRBD1. CDR3 length: 15 residues. The trim removed 4 bases at V and 7 bases at J, leaving 4 bases unmatched. In germline, CDR1 is SGHTA, CDR2 FQGNSA.